The 19 T cell receptor beta chains listed next were all sequenced from one sample in a study of PD-1 blockade in classical Hodgkin lymphoma. Each and every patient relapsed after autologous stem cell transplantation, and patients got differing brentuximab vedotin exposure. Assay: immunoSEQ multiplex PCR; the TCRdb copy retains only in-frame clones and omits some. The sample contains approximately 100,000 clones, 85% to 90% of which appear only once. The sequences come from peripheral blood mononuclear cells (PBMCs), collected before the second cycle of nivolumab. These receptors were taken from a human donor with classical Hodgkin lymphoma.

V usage is TRBV4-2 and J usage is TRBJ1-5; 7 positions agree with TRBD1. The CDR3 has 17 residues. Trimming took 0 bases from V and 2 from J; bases not matched to a gene: 7. Germline CDR1 LGHNA, CDR2 YNFKEQ. This CDR3 is CASSQDEGGGGNQPQHF. DNA of the CDR3: TGTGCCAGCAGCCAAGATGAGGGAGGGGGCGGCAATCAGCCCCAGCATTTT.

This clone appeared a single time. The genes are TRBV14 and TRBJ2-3, with unresolved D. CDR3 length: 18 amino acids. With 2 bases removed from V and 1 base from J, the gap between germline ends came to 19 bases. CDR1 is SGHDN, CDR2 FVKESK, per germline. CDR3 in amino acids: CASSQTRLWGVGTDTQYF. The CDR3 DNA reads as TGTGCCAGCAGCCAAACCCGATTGTGGGGTGTAGGCACAGATACGCAGTATTTT.

J is TRBJ2-3 and V is TRBV30; no reliable D call. The CDR3 consists of 12 residues. The V and J ends lost 1 base and 4 bases respectively, with 6 bases between them. Germline V lookup: CDR1 GTSNPN, CDR2 SVGIG (reference sequence). The CDR3 region has the DNA TGTGCCTGGAGTGCCGGCGCAGATACGCAGTATTTT. This gives the protein CAWSAGADTQYF.

The J gene is TRBJ1-5, the V gene TRBV4-3, with a weak D call TRBD1 (5 bases). This CDR3 spans 13 amino acids. Looked up from germline, CDR1 is LGHNA and CDR2 is YSLEER. The V end lost 1 base, the J end lost 6 bases, and 7 bases lay between the germline ends. The CDR3 here is CASSQVGGQPQHF. CDR3 nucleotide sequence: TGCGCCAGCAGCCAAGTGGGGGGTCAGCCCCAGCATTTT.

This chain's CDR3 is CASSLRLSPLHF. CDR3 nucleotides: TGTGCCAGCAGTTTAAGGCTTTCACCCCTCCACTTT. The chain employs TRBV28 and TRBJ1-6, with D uncertain. The CDR3 contains 12 residues. V shed 2 bases and J shed 9 bases, with 5 bases lying between them. Germline values: CDR1 MDHEN, CDR2 SYDVKM.

The V and J genes are TRBV6-5 and TRBJ2-3; 10 positions match TRBD2. CDR3 length: 15 residues. Germline V gene data show CDR1 as MNHEY and CDR2 as SVGAGI. Trimming cost V 5 bases and J 2 bases; bases outside gene matches: 4. The chain's CDR3 is CASSTTSGDTDTQYF. CDR3 sequence (DNA): TGTGCCAGCAGTACAACTAGCGGGGACACAGATACGCAGTATTTT.

V usage is TRBV7-3 and J usage is TRBJ1-1; no definite D call. The V gene lost 1 base and the J gene lost 1 base, with 4 bases spanning the gap. Germline V gives CDR1 SGHTA, CDR2 FQGTGA. The CDR3 contains 13 residues. The CDR3 DNA sequence: TGTGCCAGCAGCTTAAGCAGGAACACTGAAGCTTTCTTT. Amino acid sequence: CASSLSRNTEAFF.

This clone was seen a single time. This chain connects TRBV6-5 to TRBJ1-1, with D maybe TRBD1 (6 bases). Germline V gene data show CDR1 as MNHEY and CDR2 as SVGAGI. The CDR3 consists of 14 residues. The V gene lost 6 bases and the J gene lost 5 bases, with 16 bases spanning the gap. CDR3 nucleotide sequence: TGTGCCAGCAGAAGGGGGGGCAGAGGTACTGAAGCTTTCTTT. Protein product: CASRRGGRGTEAFF.

V usage is TRBV7-6 and J usage is TRBJ1-1; D is unresolved. CDR3 length: 13 residues. Trimming left V 2 bases short and J 1 base short, with 5 bases between. The germline gives CDR1 SGHVS, CDR2 FNYEAQ. This CDR3 reads CASSLRWNTEAFF. The CDR3 nucleotides read TGTGCCAGCAGCTTAAGGTGGAACACTGAAGCTTTCTTT.

The V and J genes are TRBV2 and TRBJ2-5; TRBD1 aligns across 7 bases. Germline loops: CDR1 SNHLY, CDR2 FYNNEI. The CDR3 sequence is 14 residues long. Unmatched junction bases numbered 9, after V lost 6 bases and J lost 5 bases. The CDR3 is CASRSGQRLETQYF. The CDR3 coding sequence is TGTGCCAGCAGATCGGGACAGCGTCTGGAGACCCAGTACTTC.

For the CDR3, the DNA is TGTGCCAGTAGTTTCACTAGCGGGGCGTTAACAGATACGCAGTATTTT. Its protein product is CASSFTSGALTDTQYF. V usage is TRBV19 and J usage is TRBJ2-3, with 10 bases matching TRBD2. The CDR3 length is 16 residues. The J segment lost 3 bases and the V segment lost 5 bases, leaving 8 bases of the junction unmatched. CDR1 and CDR2 (germline): LNHDA, SQIVND (reference sequence).

The chain combines TRBV6-5 with TRBJ1-5; TRBD1 aligns across 9 bases. Looked up from germline, CDR1 is MNHEY and CDR2 is SVGAGI. V was clipped by 0 bases and J by 4 bases; unmatched bases: 1. The CDR3 is 15 amino acids. CDR3 amino acids: CASSYSGTGNQPQHF. The CDR3 coding sequence is TGTGCCAGCAGTTACTCCGGGACAGGGAATCAGCCCCAGCATTTT.

The V and J genes are TRBV27 and TRBJ2-7; D ambiguous. This CDR3 has 14 residues. Germline V gene lookup returns CDR1 MNHEY and CDR2 SMNVEV (reference sequence). The ends were cut back, 2 bases at V and 2 bases at J, with 10 bases in the middle. CDR3 coding DNA: TGTGCCAGCAGTTTAATGGGGTCCACCTACGAGCAGTACTTC. Protein: CASSLMGSTYEQYF.

The chain is built from TRBV27 and TRBJ2-5; D is perhaps TRBD2 (6 bases). Germline V CDR1 and CDR2: MNHEY, SMNVEV (reference sequence). Trimming cost V 5 bases and J 4 bases, with 17 bases left between them. CDR3 length equals 15 residues. CDR3 region: CASSVSGDWGETQYF. The CDR3 DNA sequence: TGTGCCAGCAGTGTCTCGGGGGATTGGGGAGAGACCCAGTACTTC.

The genes are TRBV18 and TRBJ2-5, with D possibly called TRBD1 or TRBD2 (5 bases each). The CDR3 length is 12 residues. Germline values: CDR1 KGHSH, CDR2 LQKENI. Trimming shortened V by 6 bases and J by 4 bases, and 9 bases separated the two germline ends. The CDR3 region has the DNA TGTGCCAGCTCGTCAGGGACAGAGACCCAGTACTTC. It codes for CASSSGTETQYF.

The table lists this clone with a few counts. The chain combines TRBV5-1 with TRBJ1-2; D uncertain. The V end was cut by 0 bases, the J end by 0 bases, with 15 bases between. Germline V CDR1 and CDR2: SGHRS, YFSETQ. The CDR3 runs to 17 residues. The CDR3 loop reads CASSLAVQAVPNYGYTF. CDR3 DNA: TGCGCCAGCAGCTTGGCCGTTCAGGCAGTTCCTAACTATGGCTACACCTTC.

This rearrangement joins TRBV5-1 to TRBJ1-1; no clear D gene. The CDR3 contains 15 residues. The V end was cut by 3 bases, the J end by 0 bases, with 12 bases between. Germline CDR1 SGHRS, CDR2 YFSETQ. CDR3 DNA sequence: TGCGCCAGCAGCTCCCTTGGAGTGCTGAACACTGAAGCTTTCTTT. Residues: CASSSLGVLNTEAFF. Supplemented by reference TRBV5-1 and TRBJ1-1, the full variable domain reads KAGVTQTPRYLIKTRGQQVTLSCSPISGHRSVSWYQQTPGQGLQFLFEYFSETQRNKGNFPGRFSGRQFSNSRSEMNVSTLELGDSALYLCASSSLGVLNTEAFFGQGTRLTVV.

The rearrangement links TRBV5-5 to TRBJ1-4; 10 nucleotides line up with TRBD1. This CDR3 has 15 amino acids. Germline V gene data show CDR1 as SGHKS and CDR2 as YYEKEE (reference sequence). V shed 5 bases, J shed 8 bases, and the junction held 9 bases outside the gene matches. The CDR3: CASRSETGGGEKLFF. The CDR3 DNA reads as TGTGCCAGCAGATCTGAGACAGGGGGCGGGGAAAAACTGTTTTTT.

The genes are TRBV28 and TRBJ1-1; possibly TRBD1 for D (5 bases). Germline V gene data show CDR1 as MDHEN and CDR2 as SYDVKM. The CDR3 is 12 amino acids. With 8 bases removed from V and 11 bases from J, the gap between germline ends came to 18 bases. This CDR3 reads CASLSGVEGAFF. The DNA of the CDR3 is TGTGCCAGCCTGTCTGGGGTGGAGGGGGCTTTCTTT.